Described below is a single T cell receptor beta chain sequence and its context. Its antigen remains unknown. The record originates from a study of cytomegalovirus exposure and HLA in healthy donors. Background on the study: One earlier analysis, a look at some 180 million T cells, found roughly 110 million unique TCR beta sequences.

In the PCR, 60 Vbeta and 13 Jbeta primers were used. Some clones are missing from TCRdb's copy, which holds only in-frame ones; the method was immunoSEQ multiplex PCR. Here the sample spans fewer than 180,000 clones, roughly 80% being singletons. General observations from the study: Later work associated more than 15,000 TCR beta sequences with HLA alleles at 0.05 false discovery rate.

V was cut by 0 bases and J by 2 bases, with 13 bases left in between. Germline lookup yields CDR1 LGHNA and CDR2 YNFKEQ. This CDR3 contains 16 residues. Sequenced material: PBMCs. This clonotype originated in a human donor in good health. V and J are TRBV4-2 and TRBJ1-2; TRBD1 might be the D (5 bases). CDR3 sequence reads: CASSQDRGGNNYGYTF. The DNA of the CDR3 is TGTGCCAGCAGCCAAGATAGGGGAGGGAACAACTATGGCTACACCTTC.